This TCR beta chain was captured by sequencing in a study of blood T cells in healthy people across ages. General study points: No conclusive comparison of naive versus antigen-experienced cells was possible with unsorted PBMCs.

PCR was performed a second time for about 6 to 12 cycles using a sample-barcoded 5' primer and a J-beta primer mix. Via MiXCR, TCRdb re-called the 5' RACE reads, giving one row per CDR3 protein. The table includes about 670,000 distinct CDR3 sequences, 52% detected once. Sample donors were healthy Caucasian individuals that came from Russia, aged roughly 6 to 100. As for this clonotype: What it binds is unknown.

This CDR3 has 13 amino acids. V trimming: 7 bases; J trimming: 0 bases; junction bases outside the gene matches: 6. Germline V lookup: CDR1 SQVTM, CDR2 ANQGSEA. The material sequenced was blood. The chain has TRBV29-1 and TRBJ2-7, with TRBD2 matching 7 bases. This clonotype was obtained from a woman older than 75 in good health. CDR3 protein: CSAELASSYEQYF. The CDR3 DNA reads TGCAGCGCCGAACTAGCGAGCTCCTACGAGCAGTACTTC.